Sequencing of this T cell receptor beta chain was carried out in a study of cytomegalovirus exposure and HLA in healthy donors. It was with 60 Vbeta and 13 Jbeta primers that the PCR ran. Profiling relied on immunoSEQ multiplex PCR, and the TCRdb table lists in-frame clones only, not all of them. The sample shows 85,000 to 120,000 clones, roughly 83% of them seen only once. The V gene lost 0 bases and the J gene lost 6 bases, with 9 bases spanning the gap. CDR1 SGDLS and CDR2 YYNGEE come from the germline V gene. The CDR3 contains 13 residues. This clonotype was sampled from a man aged 35 to 55 in good health and CMV-seronegative. Source material: PBMCs. This sequence joins TRBV9 and TRBJ1-2; weak D call: TRBD1 (5 bases). CDR3 amino acids: CASSVAGPHGYTF. As DNA, the CDR3 is TGTGCCAGCAGCGTAGCAGGGCCCCATGGCTACACCTTC.